The 3 T cell receptor beta chains given below trace back to one sample, sequenced in a study of STAT5B mutations in CD4+ large granular lymphocyte leukemia (dated by TCRdb to the early 2020s). The protocol used for the library was the immunoSEQ multiplex PCR assay. TCRdb mirrors the immuneACCESS table, restricted to in-frame sequences. Some clones are absent from its copies; in checked studies, under half trace to an unresolved V gene, and the reason for the others is unknown. Here the sample has about 5,900 clones; around 74% occur a single time. The top ten hold roughly three fifths of the sample. Sequenced material: PBMCs. The receptors stem from a man aged 80 or over with CD4+ T-cell large granular lymphocyte leukemia.

This rearrangement joins TRBV27 to TRBJ2-2; 7 bases align to TRBD2. V dropped 3 bases and J dropped 6; count of bases not matched to a gene: 7. The CDR3 spans 15 residues. Germline CDR1 MNHEY, CDR2 SMNVEV (reference sequence). CDR3 loop: CASSLGGDGPGELFF. The CDR3 coding sequence is TGTGCCAGCAGTTTGGGAGGGGACGGTCCCGGGGAGCTGTTTTTT.

This sequence joins TRBV6-5 and TRBJ2-1; D is undetermined. The V gene lost 6 bases and the J gene lost 9 bases, with 12 bases spanning the gap. The germline V gene encodes CDR1 MNHEY and CDR2 SVGAGI. The CDR3 totals 12 residues. The DNA for the CDR3 is TGTGCCAGCAGCCGCATTTATGGTGAGCAGTTCTTC. Its protein is CASSRIYGEQFF.

This clone was detected a few times. V gene TRBV27 combines with J gene TRBJ1-6; tentative D call: TRBD1 (5 bases). The CDR3 has 16 residues. The germline V gene has CDR1 MNHEY and CDR2 SMNVEV (reference sequence). Trimming removed 5 bases at V and 4 bases at J, with 15 bases between. DNA for the CDR3: TGTGCCAGCAGTACCTCCCGGGGGTTTTATAATTCACCCCTCCACTTT. Translating gives CASSTSRGFYNSPLHF.